The entry that follows covers one T cell receptor (beta chain) sequence. What it recognizes is unknown. This sample stems from a study of neoadjuvant anti-PD-1 for oral cavity cancer. Time point indicated: after neoadjuvant nivolumab, at surgical resection. Cohort: HPV-negative, locally advanced oral cavity squamous cell carcinoma patients. Here immunoSEQ multiplex PCR was the method, and the copy in TCRdb shows in-frame clones only, minus some. The sample has 35,000 to 40,000 clones, around 40% seen once. General study results and limits: Pretreatment Treg/Th17 ratio correlated inversely with post-treatment tumor clonality. Larger post-treatment preexisting tumor clones tracked with greater tumor shrinkage.

Germline loops: CDR1 SGHVS, CDR2 FQNEAQ. CDR3 length: 14 residues. Germline trimming cut 1 base from V and 4 bases from J; bases unmatched to any gene: 2. The input for sequencing was tumor tissue, taken after nivolumab (anti-PD-1) treatment. The V call is TRBV7-8, the J call TRBJ1-2; 8 nucleotides match TRBD1. The sequence derives from a person aged 35-79 years with oral cavity squamous cell carcinoma. CDR3 sequence (DNA): TGTGCCAGCAGCTTAGTCGGGACAGGCTATGGCTACACCTTC. Its translation is CASSLVGTGYGYTF.